The 12 T cell receptor beta chains listed next were all sequenced from one sample in a study of molecular identifiers for immune sequencing clone quantification. TCRdb called the PCR reads again in MiXCR, with one record for every CDR3 protein. The top ten clones hold around 0.86% of a sample with under 650,000 distinct CDR3 sequences, 15% to 20% of them seen once. Sequences were obtained from naive CD8+ T cells from blood, with Jurkat cell RNA spiked in. Subset reported: FACS-sorted CD8+CD4-CCR7+CD45RA+ naive T cells. These receptors came from a human donor in good health. Some libraries in this study had Jurkat cell RNA spiked in.

This clonotype was counted at least ten times. This chain uses TRBV6-5 with TRBJ2-5, with D possibly being TRBD1 (6 bases). This CDR3 has 16 residues. Trimming removed 5 bases at V and 5 bases at J, with 21 bases between. Germline lookup yields CDR1 MNHEY and CDR2 SVGAGI. The CDR3 loop is CASSEPEGRGEETQYF. The CDR3 nucleotides are TGTGCCAGCAGTGAGCCGGAAGGCAGGGGAGAGGAGACCCAGTACTTC.

Note on this clonotype: This may be a read error: a much more frequent sequence differs by one nucleotide. The genes are TRBV10-3 and TRBJ2-1; D is unresolved. This CDR3 spans 11 amino acids. Per germline, CDR1 ENHRY and CDR2 SYGVKD. This chain's CDR3 is CAISNDNEQSF. CDR3 bases: TGTGCCATCAGTAACGACAATGAGCAGTCCTTC.

This clonotype was observed many times. This chain links TRBV7-9 with TRBJ2-1, with D tentatively TRBD2 (5 bases). V gave up 5 bases and J gave up 7 bases, with 15 bases separating them. CDR1 and CDR2 (germline): SEHNR, FQNEAQ (reference sequence). The CDR3 is 14 residues long. CDR3 coding DNA: TGTGCCAGCAGCCCTGGCCTGGGAGAGAATGAGCAGTTCTTC. It is translated as CASSPGLGENEQFF.

The V call is TRBV10-2, the J call TRBJ1-1, with D tentatively TRBD1 (6 bases). CDR1 and CDR2 (germline): WSHSY, SAAADI. The CDR3 runs to 13 residues. Trimming took 11 bases from V and 3 from J, leaving 16 bases between them. The CDR3 sequence: CAVDGGADTEAFF. The DNA of the CDR3 is TGCGCCGTAGATGGGGGGGCGGACACTGAAGCTTTCTTT.

This clonotype was counted a few times. This chain joins TRBV19 and TRBJ2-7; the D gene is possibly TRBD2 (5 bases). CDR3 size: 12 residues. With 10 bases removed from V and 0 bases from J, the gap between germline ends came to 10 bases. Germline assignment: CDR1 LNHDA and CDR2 SQIVND (reference sequence). In DNA form, the CDR3 reads TGTGCCACGACCGGGAACTCCTACGAGCAGTACTTC. Amino acids: CATTGNSYEQYF.

Ten or more counts support this clonotype. The chain employs TRBV5-1 and TRBJ2-4; perhaps TRBD1 as D (6 bases). This CDR3 region has 17 residues. V was trimmed by 4 bases and J by 0 bases, leaving 17 bases between them. Per the germline V gene, CDR1 is SGHRS and CDR2 is YFSETQ. CDR3 nucleotide sequence: TGCGCCAGCAGCCCCGGACAGATTGAACTAGCCAAAAACATTCAGTACTTC. This encodes CASSPGQIELAKNIQYF.

Remarks on this clonotype: This may be a read error, as it is one base from a much larger clone. This sequence joins TRBV11-2 and TRBJ2-7; 7 bases agree with TRBD1. Trimming at V came to 2 bases and at J to 0 bases, leaving 7 bases not matched to a gene. The CDR3 extends over 16 amino acids. The germline CDR1 and CDR2 sequences are SGHAT and FQNNGV. As DNA, the CDR3 is TGTGCCAGCAGCTTAAATCTCGGGACAGACTCCTACGAGCAGTACTTC. Translated: CASSLNLGTDSYEQYF.

This clonotype was seen repeatedly, ten times or more. CDR3 in DNA: TGTGCCAGCAGCTTAGTCGAGGCAGCTCCCTACGAGCAGTACTTC. It yields the protein CASSLVEAAPYEQYF. The chain combines TRBV7-9 with TRBJ2-7; D not certain. The CDR3 extends over 15 amino acids. Looked up from germline, CDR1 is SEHNR and CDR2 is FQNEAQ (reference sequence). With 1 base removed from V and 2 bases from J, the gap between germline ends came to 12 bases. Combining the CDR3 with reference TRBV7-9 and TRBJ2-7 gives the whole variable domain DTGVSQNPRHKITKRGQNVTFRCDPISEHNRLYWYRQTLGQGPEFLTYFQNEAQLEKSRLLSDRFSAERPKGSFSTLEIQRTEQGDSAMYLCASSLVEAAPYEQYFGPGTRLTVT.

This clonotype was detected many times. The J gene is TRBJ2-5, the V gene TRBV7-6; possible D gene TRBD2, 6 bases. Trimming took 2 bases from V and 1 from J, leaving 14 bases between them. The CDR3 sequence is 16 residues long. CDR1 is SGHVS and CDR2 is FNYEAQ in the germline V gene. The DNA for the CDR3 is TGTGCCAGCAGCTTAACTTTGCGGGGCCTCCAAGAGACCCAGTACTTC. Protein: CASSLTLRGLQETQYF.

The table lists this clonotype with many counts. This chain connects TRBV12-3 or TRBV12-4 to TRBJ1-1; no clear D gene. The CDR3 length is 14 residues. Trimming shortened V by 5 bases and J by 1 base, and 11 bases separated the two germline ends. In DNA, the CDR3 is TGTGCCAGCAGTACCTTCGACAAGAACACTGAAGCTTTCTTT. It encodes CASSTFDKNTEAFF.

This clonotype came up a few times. A much more abundant neighbour one base away suggests this may be a read error. The chain combines TRBV4-2 with TRBJ2-3; D not certain. The CDR3 contains 15 residues. Germline loops: CDR1 LGHNA, CDR2 YNFKEQ. The CDR3 DNA is TGTGCCAACAGCTCCTTAGAACTGGCCGAAGATACGCAGTATTTT. It is translated as CANSSLELAEDTQYF.

The chain carries TRBV20-1 and TRBJ2-1; 10 bases are shared with TRBD2. The ends lost 5 bases at V and 2 bases at J; junction bases unmatched: 9. Germline V gives CDR1 DFQATT, CDR2 SNEGSKA (reference sequence). This CDR3 comprises 16 residues. CDR3 protein: CSAGGGTSVAYNEQFF. Here the CDR3 DNA reads TGCAGTGCTGGGGGGGGGACTAGCGTGGCCTACAATGAGCAGTTCTTC.